Listed below are T cell receptor beta chains from one sample, sequenced in a study of metastatic and nonmetastatic thyroid tumors. TCRdb re-analyzed the PCR reads using MiXCR. The data hold 9,000 to 15,000 clones, with approximately 32% observed a single time. Sequencing was done on a sample of tumor tissue. The receptor source for this set is a female donor with papillary thyroid cancer or a benign thyroid nodule (not recorded which). Some clones in this sample may be carry-over from other donors' samples. Each CDR3 is given without its conserved first and last residue. Clone size is not always given. Where it is, it says once, few, many or a class for expanded clones.

J gene	V gene	clone size	CDR3 protein
TRBJ2-6	TRBV27	medium-sized	ASSVRGGSSGANVLT
TRBJ2-1	TRBV10-2	many	ASGGPIGSEQF
TRBJ2-1	TRBV9	medium-sized	ASSDRTSRVNNEQF
TRBJ1-4	TRBV4-2	NA	ASSHRDREGEKLF
TRBJ1-3	TRBV4-2	once	ASSQGTGMGSGNTIY
TRBJ1-2	TRBV5-1	many	ASSNGQGVSRGDGYT
TRBJ2-7	TRBV5-4	many	ASSSGLVEREQY
TRBJ2-1	TRBV20-1	many	SARSQAGTSLYEQF
TRBJ1-3	TRBV6-2/TRBV6-3	few	ASTSEGSDTIY
TRBJ2-1	TRBV3-1	NA	ASSQGRATTHEQF
TRBJ2-5	TRBV20-1	medium-sized	SATGPAPQETQY
TRBJ2-7	TRBV4-1	once	ASSSSTRGGAYEQY
TRBJ2-5	TRBV15	NA	ATSRETGAETQY
TRBJ2-5	TRBV18	NA	ASSPQGRQETQY
TRBJ2-3	TRBV20-1	NA	SATDVRGTDTQY
TRBJ1-2	TRBV6-2/TRBV6-3	few	ASGDRVSYVYT
TRBJ1-6	TRBV12-3/TRBV12-4	few	ASSLITWVNSPLH
TRBJ2-2	TRBV6-1	NA	ASSESGATPGELF
TRBJ1-2	TRBV5-8	many	ASSLRAADYGYT
TRBJ2-5	TRBV27	NA	ASSTRLAGPLQETQY
TRBJ2-7	TRBV27	few	ASSLSTGGLYEQY
TRBJ1-2	TRBV12-3/TRBV12-4	medium-sized	ASRATGTPSYGYT
TRBJ2-1	TRBV7-2	NA	ADSGSCYNEQF
TRBJ2-7	TRBV28	NA	ASSPKGLAGNEQY
TRBJ2-2	TRBV2	NA	ASSRELGTGELF
TRBJ2-1	TRBV7-8	once	ASSKRDQRGEQF
TRBJ2-1	TRBV7-7	medium-sized	ASSLEPGAFGRDNEQF
TRBJ2-1	TRBV20-1	NA	SALRRENYNEQF
TRBJ1-1	TRBV3-1	NA	ASSRRTENTEAF
TRBJ2-6	TRBV9	NA	ASSVKNSGANSLT
TRBJ1-1	TRBV19	NA	ASKEMLTGNTEAF
TRBJ2-3	TRBV12-3/TRBV12-4	few	AIIFNTDTQY
TRBJ1-1	TRBV27	medium-sized	ASRGGEAEAF